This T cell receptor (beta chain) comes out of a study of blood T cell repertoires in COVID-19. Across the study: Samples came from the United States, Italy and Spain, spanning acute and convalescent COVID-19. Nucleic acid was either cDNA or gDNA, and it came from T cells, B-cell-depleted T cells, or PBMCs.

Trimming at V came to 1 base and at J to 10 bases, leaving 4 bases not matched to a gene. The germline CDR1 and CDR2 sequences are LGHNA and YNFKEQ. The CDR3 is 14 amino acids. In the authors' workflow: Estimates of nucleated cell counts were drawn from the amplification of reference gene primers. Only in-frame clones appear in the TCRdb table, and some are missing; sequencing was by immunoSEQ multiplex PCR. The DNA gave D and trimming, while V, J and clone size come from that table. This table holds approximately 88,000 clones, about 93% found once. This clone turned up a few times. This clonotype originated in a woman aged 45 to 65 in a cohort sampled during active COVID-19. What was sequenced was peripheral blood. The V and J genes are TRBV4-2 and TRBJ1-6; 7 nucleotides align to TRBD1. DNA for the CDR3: TGTGCCAGCAGCCAAGCCCAGGGGGACTCACCCCTCCACTTT. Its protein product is CASSQAQGDSPLHF.